The rows below give T cell receptor beta chains drawn from one sample of a study of blood T cells in healthy people across ages. A single record per CDR3 protein comes from TCRdb applying MiXCR to the 5' RACE reads. The sample consists of hundreds of thousands of distinct CDR3 sequences, approximately 21% of them appearing once. Sequenced input: blood. The receptor source for this set is a man aged 65-85 years in good health. Both conserved end residues are part of each CDR3. A D gene is named only where the DNA matches it firmly. Only some rows state a clone size, as once, few, many or a class for expanded clones.

>TRBV9|-|TRBJ2-7|TRBD2|16
TGTGCCAGCAGCCCCCGAGGTAGCGGGGCTACCTACGAGCAGTACTTC
CASSPRGSGATYEQYF
>TRBV9|few|TRBJ2-3|TRBD2|16
TGTGCCAGCAGCGGGCGAGCGGGAGAGAGCACAGATACGCAGTATTTT
CASSGRAGESTDTQYF
>TRBV28|few|TRBJ2-1|TRBD2|16
TGTGCCAGCAGTTCGGGACTAGCGGAGATATACAATGAGCAGTTCTTC
CASSSGLAEIYNEQFF
>TRBV10-3|-|TRBJ1-4|-|13
TGTGCCATCAGTACGGAAGTTAATGAAAAACTGTTTTTT
CAISTEVNEKLFF
>TRBV6-6|-|TRBJ2-1|TRBD1|14
TGTGCCAGCACTCTACCGGGACAGCACAATGAGCAGTTCTTC
CASTLPGQHNEQFF
>TRBV4-1|many|TRBJ1-3|-|14
TGCGCCAGCCAACCCGGGGGTGCAGGAAACACCATATATTTT
CASQPGGAGNTIYF
>TRBV4-1|few|TRBJ2-1|-|16
TGCGCCAGCAGCCAAGACAGCAGGGTGGTGGGAAGTGAGCAGTTCTTC
CASSQDSRVVGSEQFF
>TRBV3-1|few|TRBJ2-7|TRBD2|14
TGTGCCAGCAGCCAAGTAGCGGGAGTGTACGAGCAGTACTTC
CASSQVAGVYEQYF
>TRBV20-1|-|TRBJ2-5|-|13
TGCAGTGCTAGAATAACATCGGCCGGGAAAGTTTCCTTC
CSARITSAGKVSF
>TRBV7-8|-|TRBJ1-1|TRBD1|16
TGTGCCAGCAGCCGGACCGGGACAGGGAGGGCCACTGAAGCTTTCTTT
CASSRTGTGRATEAFF
>TRBV2|few|TRBJ2-7|-|13
TGTGCCAGCAGTACCGGGACTTTTTACGAGCAGTACTTC
CASSTGTFYEQYF
>TRBV5-1|-|TRBJ2-1|TRBD2|14
TGCGCCAGTATGCGGGGGGATCTCTACAATGAGCAGTTCTTC
CASMRGDLYNEQFF
>TRBV12-3/TRBV12-4|few|TRBJ2-3|-|12
TGTGCCAGCAAACGGGACCACCATACGCAGTATTTT
CASKRDHHTQYF
>TRBV6-5|few|TRBJ2-1|-|15
TGTGCCAGCAGCGGGAGAGTGGTCCTCTACAATGAGCAGTTCTTC
CASSGRVVLYNEQFF
>TRBV5-1|many|TRBJ2-3|TRBD2|16
TGCGCCAGCAGCCCCGGGACTAGCGGGAGGACAGATACGCAGTATTTT
CASSPGTSGRTDTQYF
>TRBV3-1|few|TRBJ2-6|-|12
TGTGCCAGCAGTGGAGGGGCCAACGTCCTGACTTTC
CASSGGANVLTF
>TRBV28|-|TRBJ2-3|TRBD2|15
TGTGCCAGCAGTTTTGGGGGGGGTGGTACAGATACGCAGTATTTT
CASSFGGGGTDTQYF
>TRBV28|few|TRBJ2-5|-|11
TGTGCCAGCCTGGGATGGGAGACCCAGTACTTC
CASLGWETQYF
>TRBV5-1|few|TRBJ2-1|TRBD2|15
TGCGCCAGCAGCTTGACACTAGCGGGAGTTAATGAGCAGTTCTTC
CASSLTLAGVNEQFF
>TRBV14|many|TRBJ2-7|TRBD2|14
TGTGCCAGCAGCTTAGCGGGAGGGCCGTTCGAGCAGTACTTC
CASSLAGGPFEQYF